Following are 12 T cell receptor beta chains from one sample sequenced in a study of blood T cell repertoires in COVID-19. Using immunoSEQ multiplex PCR, the repertoire was profiled, and TCRdb retains in-frame clones only, with some absent. The sample yields 330,000 or so clones, roughly 87% seen once. The sample was PBMCs or T cells enriched from blood (not recorded which). The receptors were sampled from a woman aged 25 to 39 who had recovered from COVID-19.

The chain uses TRBV10-3 and TRBJ1-4; D is possibly TRBD1 (6 bases). CDR1 is ENHRY, CDR2 SYGVKD, per germline. The CDR3 is made up of 14 amino acids. The ends were cut back, 6 bases at V and 4 bases at J, with 12 bases in the middle. The CDR3 is CAIRGTGINEKLFF. The CDR3 DNA follows: TGTGCCATCAGGGGAACAGGGATTAATGAAAAACTGTTTTTT.

V and J are TRBV27 and TRBJ2-1, with 11 bases lining up with TRBD1. V lost 5 bases and J lost 6; bases outside the gene matches: 6. CDR3 size: 15 residues. Germline V gives CDR1 MNHEY, CDR2 SMNVEV (reference sequence). The CDR3 DNA reads as TGTGCCAGCAGTCCCGGACAGGGGGCAGGCAATGAGCAGTTCTTC. It specifies CASSPGQGAGNEQFF.

The chain recombines TRBV28 with TRBJ2-7; a possible D gene is TRBD2 (6 bases). CDR3 size: 17 residues. CDR1 MDHEN and CDR2 SYDVKM come from the germline V gene. V lost 4 bases, J lost 3 bases, and 22 bases lay in between. The CDR3 DNA sequence: TGTGCCAGCAGTTCCCTCCCACTAGGGACTCATTTCTACGAGCAGTACTTC. Translating gives CASSSLPLGTHFYEQYF.

The chain uses TRBV11-1 and TRBJ2-1, with D possibly matching TRBD1 (6 bases). This CDR3 spans 15 amino acids. V lost 5 bases and J lost 0, with 11 bases in between. Germline CDR1 SGHAT, CDR2 FQDESV (reference sequence). CDR3 DNA: TGTGCCAGCAGCGTCAGAGGGGGCTCCTACAATGAGCAGTTCTTC. As protein: CASSVRGGSYNEQFF.

CDR3 amino acids: CASSPSGTGVTGELFF. The CDR3 nucleotides read TGTGCCAGCAGCCCCAGTGGGACAGGGGTGACCGGGGAGCTGTTTTTT. This rearrangement joins TRBV7-3 to TRBJ2-2, with 10 bases fitting TRBD1. The CDR3 loop spans 16 amino acids. Germline lookup yields CDR1 SGHTA and CDR2 FQGTGA. The trim removed 5 bases at V and 5 bases at J, leaving 8 bases unmatched.

J is TRBJ1-1 and V is TRBV5-4; D possibly corresponds to TRBD1 (5 bases). Looked up from germline, CDR1 is SGHNT and CDR2 is YYREEE (reference sequence). V was trimmed by 1 base and J by 6 bases, leaving 13 bases between them. The CDR3 contains 14 residues. This chain's CDR3 is CASSLTGGRAEAFF. The CDR3 bases are TGTGCCAGCAGCTTGACCGGGGGTCGGGCTGAAGCTTTCTTT.

CDR3 sequence (DNA): TGTGCCTGGAGTGTACAGTCTAGCGGGAGGACAGAGCAGTACTTC. Protein: CAWSVQSSGRTEQYF. This chain uses TRBV30 with TRBJ2-7; TRBD2 matches at 11 bases. The CDR3 runs 15 residues. CDR1 is GTSNPN, CDR2 SVGIG, per germline (reference sequence). J was trimmed by 7 bases and V by 0 bases; bases with no gene match: 8.

V usage is TRBV21-1 and J usage is TRBJ2-3; the D call TRBD2 from the table was never checked on the DNA. TRBV21-1 is a known pseudogene. The CDR3 has 19 residues. The chain's CDR3 is CASSKVGHALAGLTDTQYF. The DNA for the CDR3 is TGTGCCAGCAGCAAAGTAGGGCACGCTCTAGCGGGGCTCACAGATACGCAGTATTTT.

V gene TRBV24-1 combines with J gene TRBJ2-5; TRBD1 agrees at 7 bases. The CDR3 has 15 amino acids. V trimming: 5 bases; J trimming: 1 base; junction bases outside the gene matches: 6. Germline CDR1 is KGHDR and CDR2 is SFDVKD. CDR3 residues: CATSAFDRVQETQYF. Written as DNA, the CDR3 is TGTGCCACCAGTGCTTTCGACAGGGTCCAAGAGACCCAGTACTTC.

A word on this clone: This CDR3 is missing its conserved last phenylalanine or tryptophan, likely due to a read error. This chain joins TRBV7-9 and TRBJ1-2, with D possibly TRBD1 on 6 matching bases. This CDR3 has 19 residues. The V gene's germline CDR1 is SEHNR and CDR2 FQNEAQ (reference sequence). With 5 bases removed from V and 2 bases from J, the gap between germline ends came to 27 bases. The CDR3 DNA reads TGTGCCAGCAGCCCTAGGAAAATGGGGGCGGCAGAGAGAAACTATGGCTACACCCTC. Protein sequence: CASSPRKMGAAERNYGYTL.

CDR3 nucleotides: TGTGCCAGCAGTTCCTCCGGGTCCTACTATGGCTACACCTTC. Amino acids: CASSSSGSYYGYTF. The chain employs TRBV27 and TRBJ1-2; no definite D call. The CDR3 is made up of 14 amino acids. Trimming took off 4 bases at V and 3 bases at J, with 12 bases between the two ends. CDR1 is MNHEY, CDR2 SMNVEV, per germline (reference sequence).

V usage is TRBV29-1 and J usage is TRBJ2-7, with TRBD2 matching over 7 bases. This CDR3 is 14 amino acids long. The germline gives CDR1 SQVTM, CDR2 ANQGSEA. V dropped 3 bases and J dropped 7; count of bases not matched to a gene: 12. The CDR3 reads CSVDRGTTSGEQYF. The CDR3 DNA is TGCAGCGTTGATCGCGGGACTACCTCCGGGGAGCAGTACTTC.